Below, one TCR beta chain is given with its context. These data are taken from a study of Graves' ophthalmopathy and Graves' hyperthyroidism. The authors amplified TCR beta CDR3 regions, and they did so from RNA transcripts for repertoire sequencing. Investigators did first-round RT-PCR with HTBI primers, then second-round multiplex PCR. TCRdb recomputed calls from the multiplex PCR reads with MiXCR, one row per CDR3 protein. In the table there are around 1.1 million distinct CDR3 sequences, 35% to 45% of which are singletons. Germline CDR1 and CDR2: SQVTM and ANQGSEA. This CDR3 is 12 amino acids long. Trimming removed 7 bases at V and 9 bases at J, with 15 bases between.

This clonotype was obtained from an adult man with Graves' hyperthyroidism. Sequenced material: peripheral blood or thyroid tissue (not recorded which). The genes are TRBV29-1 and TRBJ2-2; the D gene is possibly TRBD2 (6 bases). This CDR3 reads CSAGGAAWELFF. The CDR3 DNA follows: TGCAGCGCCGGCGGGGCCGCCTGGGAGCTGTTTTTT.